Listed below are T cell receptor beta chains from one sample, sequenced in a study of pediatric ulcerative colitis. Repertoires were generated with immunoSEQ multiplex PCR, while TCRdb's copy carries only in-frame clones and drops some. The top ten clones hold nearly 1.5% of a sample with some 57,000 clones, around 86% of them seen once. Sequenced sample: blood. These receptor sequences come from a boy between 5 and 17 years old who was a control in a study of pediatric ulcerative colitis. Each CDR3 is given with its conserved first and last residue. The order of the fields is D gene, clone size, V gene, J gene, CDR3 DNA, CDR3 protein. D genes are given only for firm matches. Only part of the rows carry a size: once, few, many, or a class if the clone is expanded.

D: .; size: .; V: TRBV27; J: TRBJ2-1; DNA: TGTGCCAGCAGTGGGGGCGCGGGCTACAATGAGCAGTTCTTC; CDR3: CASSGGAGYNEQFF
D: .; size: .; V: TRBV6-5; J: TRBJ1-1; DNA: TGTGCCAGCAGTTACTCTGGGCCACTTGAAGCTTTCTTT; CDR3: CASSYSGPLEAFF
D: TRBD2; size: .; V: TRBV7-3; J: TRBJ2-7; DNA: TGTGCCAGCAGCTTAAATCCTAGCGGATACGAGCAGTACTTC; CDR3: CASSLNPSGYEQYF
D: TRBD2; size: once; V: TRBV7-2; J: TRBJ2-7; DNA: TGTGCCAGCAGCTTAGGACTAGCGGGGGGACCCTACGAGCAGTACTTC; CDR3: CASSLGLAGGPYEQYF
D: TRBD2; size: .; V: TRBV5-1; J: TRBJ2-2; DNA: TGCGCCAGCAGCGTCAGGGCAGCGGGAGTCATCGGGGAGCTGTTTTTT; CDR3: CASSVRAAGVIGELFF
D: .; size: .; V: TRBV28; J: TRBJ1-5; DNA: TGTGCCAGCAGTTTTGCGGGGAATAGCAATCAGCCCCAGCATTTT; CDR3: CASSFAGNSNQPQHF
D: TRBD2; size: .; V: TRBV28; J: TRBJ2-1; DNA: TGTGCCAGCAGTGAGACTAGCGGGAGCTACAATGAGCAGTTCTTC; CDR3: CASSETSGSYNEQFF
D: .; size: once; V: TRBV5-4; J: TRBJ1-1; DNA: TGTGCCAGCAGCCAGGGGTGGGGAACCACTGAAGCTTTCTTT; CDR3: CASSQGWGTTEAFF
D: .; size: .; V: TRBV28; J: TRBJ2-5; DNA: TGTGCCAGCAGTTCCCAATACAGGGAGGGCTTAGAGACCCAGTACTTC; CDR3: CASSSQYREGLETQYF
D: TRBD2; size: .; V: TRBV4-3; J: TRBJ2-4; DNA: TGCGCCAGCAGCCAAGATCGTAAACTAGCGGGGGCTAACATTCAGTACTTC; CDR3: CASSQDRKLAGANIQYF
D: TRBD1; size: .; V: TRBV2; J: TRBJ2-7; DNA: TGTGCCAAGACGGGACAGGGGGGCGAGCAGTACTTC; CDR3: CAKTGQGGEQYF
D: TRBD2; size: .; V: TRBV9; J: TRBJ2-1; DNA: TGTGCCAGCAGCGAGTTAGCGGGAGGAGAACGGGAGCAGTTCTTC; CDR3: CASSELAGGEREQFF
D: TRBD2; size: .; V: TRBV5-1; J: TRBJ2-3; DNA: TGCGCCAGCAGCTTGGAGGGACTAGCGGGAGTATACACAGATACGCAGTATTTT; CDR3: CASSLEGLAGVYTDTQYF
D: .; size: .; V: TRBV6-5; J: TRBJ1-1; DNA: TGTGCCAGCAGTTCCCCGACAGGTAGTCGCACTGAAGCTTTCTTT; CDR3: CASSSPTGSRTEAFF
D: TRBD2; size: .; V: TRBV27; J: TRBJ2-1; DNA: TGTGCCAGCAGTTTGGGAGGGCAATACAATGAGCAGTTCTTC; CDR3: CASSLGGQYNEQFF
D: .; size: .; V: TRBV5-4; J: TRBJ2-7; DNA: TGTGCCAGCAGCTTGGTGGCGAACCAGGGATCCTACTACGAGCAGTACTTC; CDR3: CASSLVANQGSYYEQYF
D: TRBD2; size: .; V: TRBV5-1; J: TRBJ2-7; DNA: TGCGCCAGCAGCTCCCCGGGACTAGCGGGAGCTCCCCACGAGCAGTACTTC; CDR3: CASSSPGLAGAPHEQYF
D: .; size: .; V: TRBV28; J: TRBJ1-2; DNA: TGTGCCAGCAGTCCCGGACAGTTTAACTATGGCTACACCTTC; CDR3: CASSPGQFNYGYTF
D: TRBD2; size: .; V: TRBV9; J: TRBJ2-7; DNA: TGTGCCAGTGGGACTAGCGGGAGTTTTGAGCAGTACTTC; CDR3: CASGTSGSFEQYF
D: TRBD1; size: .; V: TRBV6-5; J: TRBJ1-2; DNA: TGTGCCAGCAAGAAAAACACAGGGGGCGGCTACACCTTC; CDR3: CASKKNTGGGYTF
D: TRBD2; size: .; V: TRBV4-3; J: TRBJ2-3; DNA: TGCGCCAGCAGCCAAGATCCGGGACTAGACCTCACAGATACGCAGTATTTT; CDR3: CASSQDPGLDLTDTQYF
D: TRBD1; size: .; V: TRBV19; J: TRBJ2-1; DNA: TGTGCCAGTAGCGAGGGGACAGGGATGGAGAGTGAGCAGTTCTTC; CDR3: CASSEGTGMESEQFF
D: .; size: .; V: TRBV28; J: TRBJ2-2; DNA: TGTGCCAGCATCTCGGGGGCTAGCGGAGTCACCGGGGAGCTGTTTTTT; CDR3: CASISGASGVTGELFF
D: TRBD2; size: once; V: TRBV4-1; J: TRBJ2-7; DNA: TGCGCCAGCAGCCCATTCTCCGGGACTAGCGGGACGGGAATCTACGAGCAGTACTTC; CDR3: CASSPFSGTSGTGIYEQYF
D: .; size: .; V: TRBV27; J: TRBJ1-1; DNA: TGTGCCAGCAGTTTATACGGGACCTCATCGGGGACTGAAGCTTTCTTT; CDR3: CASSLYGTSSGTEAFF
D: .; size: .; V: TRBV15; J: TRBJ2-1; DNA: TGTGCCACCAGCTTGAGGAGCAGAGACAATGAGCAGTTCTTC; CDR3: CATSLRSRDNEQFF
D: .; size: .; V: TRBV7-3; J: TRBJ2-6; DNA: TGTGCCAGCAGCTTCGGGACGGGCTCTGGGGCCAACGTCCTGACTTTC; CDR3: CASSFGTGSGANVLTF
D: .; size: .; V: TRBV7-6; J: TRBJ2-5; DNA: TGTGCCAGCAGCTTAGGACCGGATCTGGAGACCCAGTACTTC; CDR3: CASSLGPDLETQYF
D: .; size: .; V: TRBV18; J: TRBJ1-1; DNA: TGTGCCAGCTCACCAGTACAGGGGAACACTGAAGCTTTCTTT; CDR3: CASSPVQGNTEAFF
D: TRBD1; size: .; V: TRBV5-6; J: TRBJ1-3; DNA: TGTGCCAGCAGCTTCTCCAGGGGGTCATACACCATATATTTT; CDR3: CASSFSRGSYTIYF
D: TRBD1; size: .; V: TRBV7-2; J: TRBJ1-3; DNA: TGTGCCAGCAGCCCTGGACAGGTCCGCTCTGGAAACACCATATATTTT; CDR3: CASSPGQVRSGNTIYF
D: .; size: .; V: TRBV12-5; J: TRBJ2-2; DNA: TGTGCTAGTGGTTTGGTACGTCGGAATGACACCGGGGAGCTGTTTTTT; CDR3: CASGLVRRNDTGELFF
D: .; size: .; V: TRBV6-1; J: TRBJ1-5; DNA: TGTGCCAGCAGGGTCAATAGCAATCAGCCCCAGCATTTT; CDR3: CASRVNSNQPQHF
D: TRBD1; size: .; V: TRBV28; J: TRBJ2-1; DNA: TGTGCCAGCATCATGGGATATATAGGACAGGGGAACAATGAGCAGTTCTTC; CDR3: CASIMGYIGQGNNEQFF
D: TRBD1; size: .; V: TRBV28; J: TRBJ2-2; DNA: TGTGCCAGCAGTTTCTCGCAGGGGGAATATACCGGGGAGCTGTTTTTT; CDR3: CASSFSQGEYTGELFF
D: .; size: .; V: TRBV5-6; J: TRBJ2-5; DNA: TGTGCCAGCAGCTTGGTGCAGGACCAAGAGACCCAGTACTTC; CDR3: CASSLVQDQETQYF
D: .; size: .; V: TRBV27; J: TRBJ1-5; DNA: TGTGCCAGCAGGACCGGGACTCTTGATCAGCCCCAGCATTTT; CDR3: CASRTGTLDQPQHF
D: .; size: .; V: TRBV7-8; J: TRBJ1-1; DNA: TGTGCCAGCAGCTTAGTTCGGTGGAACACTGAAGCTTTCTTT; CDR3: CASSLVRWNTEAFF
D: TRBD1; size: .; V: TRBV28; J: TRBJ2-7; DNA: TGTGCCAGCAGATTAGACAGGGTGAGGGAGCAGTACTTC; CDR3: CASRLDRVREQYF
D: .; size: .; V: TRBV28; J: TRBJ2-3; DNA: TGTGCCAGCGGGGACGACCTGGTCCTATCAGATACGCAGTATTTT; CDR3: CASGDDLVLSDTQYF
D: TRBD2; size: .; V: TRBV5-4; J: TRBJ2-3; DNA: TGTGCCAGCAGCTTGTGGCGGGGGGCCTCCCCAGATACGCAGTATTTT; CDR3: CASSLWRGASPDTQYF
D: .; size: .; V: TRBV28; J: TRBJ2-1; DNA: TGTGCCAGCAGTATTGAACTACTCTACAATGAGCAGTTCTTC; CDR3: CASSIELLYNEQFF